This note documents a single T cell receptor (beta chain) sequence. Profiled with immunoSEQ multiplex PCR; TCRdb holds only in-frame clones, not every one. The sample consists of 20,000 to 25,000 clones, 50% to 70% of them appearing once. The sample is drawn from a study of graft-versus-host responses after intestinal transplantation. The researchers put approximately 200,000 CFSE-labeled responder cells into plates with approximately 200,000 irradiated, violet-dye-labeled stimulator cells. Sequenced material: alloreactive CD4+ T cells from a mixed lymphocyte reaction culture, taken before intestinal transplant. The subset denotes: CFSE-low proliferating T cells sorted from approximately 6-day pre-transplant mixed lymphocyte reaction (GvH or HvG direction). This receptor was taken from a human patient who received an intestinal transplant.

CDR3 protein: CSVGRRGFNEQFF. CDR3 bases: TGCAGCGTTGGGAGAAGGGGTTTTAATGAGCAGTTCTTC. This chain uses TRBV29-1 with TRBJ2-1; maybe TRBD1 (5 bases). Germline lookup yields CDR1 SQVTM and CDR2 ANQGSEA. Trimming removed 4 bases from V and 7 bases from J, with 14 bases in between. The CDR3 length is 13 residues.